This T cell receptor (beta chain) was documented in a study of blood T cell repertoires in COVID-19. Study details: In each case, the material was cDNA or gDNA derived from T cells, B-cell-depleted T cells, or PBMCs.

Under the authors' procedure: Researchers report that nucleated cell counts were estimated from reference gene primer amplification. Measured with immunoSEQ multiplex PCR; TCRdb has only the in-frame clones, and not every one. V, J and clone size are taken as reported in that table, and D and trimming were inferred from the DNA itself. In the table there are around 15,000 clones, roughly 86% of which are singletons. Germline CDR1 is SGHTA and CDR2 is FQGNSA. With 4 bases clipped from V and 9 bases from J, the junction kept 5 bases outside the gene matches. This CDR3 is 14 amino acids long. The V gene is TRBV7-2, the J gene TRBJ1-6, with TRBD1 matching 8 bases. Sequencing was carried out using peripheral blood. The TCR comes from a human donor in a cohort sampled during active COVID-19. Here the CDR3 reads CASSSGQGRSPLHF. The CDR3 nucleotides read TGTGCCAGCAGCTCCGGACAGGGACGTTCACCCCTCCACTTT.